This entry concerns a single T cell receptor beta chain. The antigen is undetermined. Germline V lookup: CDR1 DFQATT, CDR2 SNEGSKA (reference sequence). CDR3 length equals 14 residues. V was trimmed by 0 bases and J by 5 bases, leaving 13 bases between them. The data were obtained in a study of T-cell memory formation after mild COVID-19. One entry per CDR3 protein results from TCRdb running MiXCR on the 5' RACE reads. The repertoire has approximately 250,000 distinct CDR3 sequences, 15% to 20% of them found once; the top ten carry around a fifth. Study observations and caveats: The CD4+ clones that contracted clustered mainly within CM and EM, and the CD8+ clones concentrated in EMRA.

The chain couples TRBV20-1 to TRBJ2-5, with D tentatively TRBD1 or TRBD2 (5 bases each). The sample consisted of PBMCs or a T cell subset sorted from them (not recorded which). The clonotype was recovered from a man between 18 and 35 years old who had mild COVID-19 (a few samples of this study predate the infection). Cell type and time point are not known. CDR3 sequence: CSARDRRQGETQYF. The CDR3 DNA is TGCAGTGCTAGAGATAGGAGGCAGGGCGAGACCCAGTACTTC.